This T cell receptor beta chain was captured in a study of T cells after yellow fever vaccination. Study summary: Fractions of low cell number were prepared using SMART-Seq v4 Ultra Low Input.

To note about this clonotype: Its specificity is not known.

The CDR3 runs 15 residues. Germline CDR1 and CDR2: SGHDT and YYEEEE. The germline V and J ends were trimmed by 3 bases and 5 bases, with 15 bases remaining between them. Study-wide findings and caveats: Overlap between CD4 and CD8 compartments was detected for a small share of clonotypes. Subsequent booster samples again held most clones from primary vaccination (96% CD4, nearly 90% CD8).

TCRdb itself ran the 5' RACE reads through MiXCR, one entry per CDR3 protein. There are under 300,000 distinct CDR3 sequences in the sample; approximately 13% occur only once, and roughly 0.5% lies in the top ten. V and J are TRBV5-6 and TRBJ2-1; weak D call: TRBD1 (6 bases). The receptor was derived from a man aged 25-40 years who received the YFV17D yellow fever vaccine. Source: CD4+ T cells sorted from PBMCs, taken 45 days after the yellow fever booster vaccination. In nucleotides, the CDR3 is TGTGCCAGCAGCTCCATGCTGACAGGTAACAATGAGCAGTTCTTC. It is translated as CASSSMLTGNNEQFF.